This T cell receptor beta chain was recorded in a study of Ad26.COV2.S vaccination and SARS-CoV-2 variants. Study details: Among those in the COV1001 Ad26.COV2.S trial arm was the donor.

Treatment of the sample: some 19 received Ad26.COV2.S at low or high dose, single or two shots; about 5 received placebo; per-sample allocation not given. At day 63 after the first vaccine or placebo injection, samples were drawn. This CDR3 comprises 15 residues. Trimming stripped 5 bases from V and 9 bases from J, with 20 bases between. Germline V CDR1 and CDR2: SEHNR, FQNEAQ (reference sequence). TCRdb's table, derived via immunoSEQ multiplex PCR, lists solely in-frame clones and lacks some. The sample has 300,000 to 400,000 clones; roughly 91% are singletons. Sequencing used peripheral blood, obtained in a trial of Ad26.COV2.S vaccine versus placebo. This rearrangement joins TRBV7-9 to TRBJ2-1, with a tentative D call TRBD2 (7 bases). The TCR sequence derives from a person between 18 and 65 years old who received the Ad26.COV2.S COVID-19 vaccine or a placebo. CDR3 residues: CASSTNRGARVEQFF. The CDR3 DNA reads TGTGCCAGCAGCACCAATCGGGGGGCTCGGGTTGAGCAGTTCTTC.